Many counts were recorded for the clone carrying this T cell receptor (beta chain). This CDR3 region has 14 residues. V gave up 4 bases and J gave up 5 bases, with 15 bases separating them. CDR1 is SGHRS, CDR2 YFSETQ, per germline. The sample is drawn from a study of T-cell reconstitution after alpha-beta-depleted transplantation in children. Preparation of the TCRbeta library involved a method that used unique molecular identifiers. TCRdb independently ran MiXCR on the PCR reads; one entry per CDR3 protein. The sample consists of approximately 400,000 distinct CDR3 sequences, about a tenth of them appearing once.

The sequence was collected from a human donor who donated a stem cell graft to a child with acute myeloid leukemia. The V and J genes are TRBV5-1 and TRBJ2-5, with a weak D call TRBD1 (5 bases). The input for sequencing was PBMCs from the stem cell graft donor, taken from the stem cell graft. CDR3: CASSPRQITETQYF. CDR3 DNA: TGCGCCAGCAGCCCCAGACAGATTACTGAGACCCAGTACTTC.